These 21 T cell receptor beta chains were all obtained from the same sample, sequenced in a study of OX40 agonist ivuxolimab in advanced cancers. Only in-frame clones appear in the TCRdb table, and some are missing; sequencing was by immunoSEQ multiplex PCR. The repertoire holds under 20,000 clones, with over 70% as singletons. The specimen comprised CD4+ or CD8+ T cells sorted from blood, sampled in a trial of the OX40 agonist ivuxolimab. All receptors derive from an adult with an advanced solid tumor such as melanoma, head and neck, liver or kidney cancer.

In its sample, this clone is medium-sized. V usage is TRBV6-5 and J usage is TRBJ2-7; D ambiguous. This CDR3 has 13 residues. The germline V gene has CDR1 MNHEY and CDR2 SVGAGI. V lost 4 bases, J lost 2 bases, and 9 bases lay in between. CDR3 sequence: CASSSSITYEQYF. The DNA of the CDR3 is TGTGCCAGCAGTTCTAGTATCACCTACGAGCAGTACTTC.

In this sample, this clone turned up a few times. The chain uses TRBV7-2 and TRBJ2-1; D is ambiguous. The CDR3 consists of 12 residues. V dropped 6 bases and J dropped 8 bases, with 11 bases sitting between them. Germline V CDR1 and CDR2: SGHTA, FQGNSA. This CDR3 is CASSTRVDEQFF. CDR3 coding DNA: TGTGCCAGCAGTACAAGGGTTGATGAGCAGTTCTTC. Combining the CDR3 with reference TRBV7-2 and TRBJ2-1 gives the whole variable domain GAGVSQSPSNKVTEKGKDVELRCDPISGHTALYWYRQSLGQGLEFLIYFQGNSAPDKSGLPSDRFSAERTGGSVSTLTIQRTQQEDSAVYLCASSTRVDEQFFGPGTRLTVL.

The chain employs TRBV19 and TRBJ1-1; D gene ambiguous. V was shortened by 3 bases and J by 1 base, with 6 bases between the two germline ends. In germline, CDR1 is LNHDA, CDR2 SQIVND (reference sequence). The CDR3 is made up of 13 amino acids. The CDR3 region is CASSIGRNTEAFF. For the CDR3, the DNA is TGTGCCAGTAGTATCGGGCGGAACACTGAAGCTTTCTTT.

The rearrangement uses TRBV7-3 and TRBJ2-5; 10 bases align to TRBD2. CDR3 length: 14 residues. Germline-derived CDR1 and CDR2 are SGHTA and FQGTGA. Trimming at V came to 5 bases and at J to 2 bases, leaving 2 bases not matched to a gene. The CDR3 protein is CASSPAGGQETQYF. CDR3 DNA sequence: TGTGCCAGCAGCCCAGCGGGAGGGCAAGAGACCCAGTACTTC.

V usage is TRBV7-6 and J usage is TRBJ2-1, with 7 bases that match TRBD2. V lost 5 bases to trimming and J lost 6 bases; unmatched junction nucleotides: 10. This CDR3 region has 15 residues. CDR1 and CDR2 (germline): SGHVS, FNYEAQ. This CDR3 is CASSPAPGGSNEQFF. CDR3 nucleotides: TGTGCCAGCAGCCCGGCCCCTGGCGGGAGCAATGAGCAGTTCTTC. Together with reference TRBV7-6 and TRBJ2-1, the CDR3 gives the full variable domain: GAGVSQSPRYKVTKRGQDVALRCDPISGHVSLYWYRQALGQGPEFLTYFNYEAQQDKSGLPNDRFSAERPEGSISTLTIQRTEQRDSAMYRCASSPAPGGSNEQFFGPGTRLTVL.

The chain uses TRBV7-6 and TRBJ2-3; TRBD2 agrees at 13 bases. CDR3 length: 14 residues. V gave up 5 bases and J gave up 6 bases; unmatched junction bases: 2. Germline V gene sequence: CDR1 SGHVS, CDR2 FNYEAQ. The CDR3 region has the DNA TGTGCCAGCAGCCGACTAGCGGGAGGTGATACGCAGTATTTT. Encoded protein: CASSRLAGGDTQYF.

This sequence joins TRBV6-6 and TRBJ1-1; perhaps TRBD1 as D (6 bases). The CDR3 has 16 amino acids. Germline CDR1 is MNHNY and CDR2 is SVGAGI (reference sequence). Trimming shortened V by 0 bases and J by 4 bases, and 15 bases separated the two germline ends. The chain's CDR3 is CASSYSGGLRGTEAFF. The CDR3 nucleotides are TGTGCCAGCAGTTACTCGGGGGGGCTCAGGGGCACTGAAGCTTTCTTT.

The CDR3, as DNA: TGTGCCAGCAGCAGCGTGTTGTGCCGAAAGACCTATGGCTACACCTTC. It translates to CASSSVLCRKTYGYTF. The rearrangement uses TRBV7-7 and TRBJ1-2; D gene unclear. V was trimmed by 5 bases and J by 4 bases, leaving 20 bases between them. Germline V CDR1 and CDR2: SSHAT, FNYEAQ (reference sequence). The CDR3 loop spans 16 amino acids. Supplemented by reference TRBV7-7 and TRBJ1-2, the full variable domain reads GAGVSQSPRYKVTKRGQDVTLRCDPISSHATLYWYQQALGQGPEFLTYFNYEAQPDKSGLPSDRFSAERPEGSISTLTIQRTEQRDSAMYRCASSSVLCRKTYGYTFGSGTRLTVV.

The CDR3 sequence is CASSSGTVESYTF. The CDR3, as DNA: TGTGCCAGCAGCTCCGGGACGGTGGAGAGCTACACCTTC. The gene calls are TRBV7-2 and TRBJ1-2; a possible D gene is TRBD1 (5 bases). Trimming cost V 4 bases and J 9 bases, with 15 bases left between them. CDR3 size: 13 residues. Germline V CDR1 and CDR2: SGHTA, FQGNSA.

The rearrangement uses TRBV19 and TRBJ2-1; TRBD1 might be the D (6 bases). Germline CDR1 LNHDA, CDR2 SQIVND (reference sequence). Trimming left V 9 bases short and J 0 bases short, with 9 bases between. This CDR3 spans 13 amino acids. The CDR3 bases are TGTGCCAGCTGGGACACCTCCTACAATGAGCAGTTCTTC. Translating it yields CASWDTSYNEQFF.

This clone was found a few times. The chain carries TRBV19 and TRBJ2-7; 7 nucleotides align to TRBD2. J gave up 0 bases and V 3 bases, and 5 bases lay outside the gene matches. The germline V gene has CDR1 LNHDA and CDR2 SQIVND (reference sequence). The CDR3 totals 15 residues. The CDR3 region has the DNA TGTGCCAGTAGTATCATAGGCGGGAGCTCCTACGAGCAGTACTTC. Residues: CASSIIGGSSYEQYF. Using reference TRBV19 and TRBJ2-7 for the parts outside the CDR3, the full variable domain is DGGITQSPKYLFRKEGQNVTLSCEQNLNHDAMYWYRQDPGQGLRLIYYSQIVNDFQKGDIAEGYSVSREKKESFPLTVTSAQKNPTAFYLCASSIIGGSSYEQYFGPGTRLTVT.

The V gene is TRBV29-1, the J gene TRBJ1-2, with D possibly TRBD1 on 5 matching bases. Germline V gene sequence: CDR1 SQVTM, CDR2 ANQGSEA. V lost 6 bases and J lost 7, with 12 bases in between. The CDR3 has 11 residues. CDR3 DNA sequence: TGCAGCGTGGGGCCAGGGCCTGGCTACACCTTC. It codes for CSVGPGPGYTF.

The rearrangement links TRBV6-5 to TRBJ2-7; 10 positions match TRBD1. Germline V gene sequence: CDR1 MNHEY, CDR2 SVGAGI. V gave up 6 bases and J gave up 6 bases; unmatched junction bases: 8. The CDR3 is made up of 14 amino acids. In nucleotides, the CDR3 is TGTGCCAGCAGCCTGGCCGGGACAGGGGTCGAGCAGTACTTC. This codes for CASSLAGTGVEQYF.

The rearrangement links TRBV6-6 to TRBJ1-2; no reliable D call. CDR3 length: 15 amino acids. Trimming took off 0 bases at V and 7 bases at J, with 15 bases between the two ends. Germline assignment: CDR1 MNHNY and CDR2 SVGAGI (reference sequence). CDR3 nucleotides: TGTGCCAGCAGTTACTCAGTGGAGGGAGTAGGTGGCTACACCTTC. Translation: CASSYSVEGVGGYTF.

The CDR3 coding sequence is TGTGCCAGCAGCTTCGTAGCGGTCCACGATACGCAGTATTTT. Its translation: CASSFVAVHDTQYF. The chain combines TRBV5-8 with TRBJ2-3, with TRBD2 as a possible D gene (6 bases). The CDR3 spans 14 residues. The V gene lost 2 bases and the J gene lost 6 bases, with 13 bases spanning the gap. The germline gives CDR1 SGHTS, CDR2 YDEGEE.

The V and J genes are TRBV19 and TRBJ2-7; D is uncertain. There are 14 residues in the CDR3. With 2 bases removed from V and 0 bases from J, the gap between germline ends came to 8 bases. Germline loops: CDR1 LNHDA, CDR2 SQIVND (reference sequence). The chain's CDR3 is CASSISYSSYEQYF. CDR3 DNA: TGTGCCAGTAGTATAAGCTACAGCTCCTACGAGCAGTACTTC. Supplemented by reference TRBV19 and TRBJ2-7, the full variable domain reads DGGITQSPKYLFRKEGQNVTLSCEQNLNHDAMYWYRQDPGQGLRLIYYSQIVNDFQKGDIAEGYSVSREKKESFPLTVTSAQKNPTAFYLCASSISYSSYEQYFGPGTRLTVT.

The chain's CDR3 is CASSQDGRGPTKLFF. The CDR3 coding sequence is TGCGCCAGCAGCCAAGATGGGAGGGGGCCGACGAAACTGTTTTTT. V usage is TRBV4-1 and J usage is TRBJ1-4, with TRBD1 matching over 7 bases. Germline CDR1 is MGHRA and CDR2 is YSYEKL. J was trimmed by 11 bases and V by 0 bases; bases with no gene match: 9. The CDR3 loop spans 15 amino acids.

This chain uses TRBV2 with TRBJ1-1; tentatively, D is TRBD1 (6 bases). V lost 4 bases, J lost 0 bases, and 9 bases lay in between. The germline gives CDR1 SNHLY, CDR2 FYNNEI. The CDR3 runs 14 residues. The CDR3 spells CASSAQGMNTEAFF. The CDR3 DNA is TGTGCCAGCAGTGCACAGGGAATGAACACTGAAGCTTTCTTT.

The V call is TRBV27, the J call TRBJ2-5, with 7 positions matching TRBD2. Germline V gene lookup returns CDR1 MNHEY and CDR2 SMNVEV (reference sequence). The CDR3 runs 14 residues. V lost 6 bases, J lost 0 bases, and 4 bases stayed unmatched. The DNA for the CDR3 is TGTGCCAGCAGCCCCGGGGGGTACCAAGAGACCCAGTACTTC. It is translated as CASSPGGYQETQYF.

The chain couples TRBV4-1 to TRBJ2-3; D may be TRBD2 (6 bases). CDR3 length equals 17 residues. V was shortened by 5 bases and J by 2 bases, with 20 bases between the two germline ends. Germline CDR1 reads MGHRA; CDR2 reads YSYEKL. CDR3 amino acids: CASSYRGLPPTTDTQYF. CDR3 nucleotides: TGCGCCAGCAGCTACCGTGGACTACCCCCCACCACAGATACGCAGTATTTT.

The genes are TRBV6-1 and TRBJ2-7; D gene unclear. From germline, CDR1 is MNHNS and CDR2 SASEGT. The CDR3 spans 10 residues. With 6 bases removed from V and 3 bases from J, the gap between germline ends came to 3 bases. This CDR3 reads CASSYYEQYF. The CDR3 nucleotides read TGTGCCAGCAGCTACTACGAGCAGTACTTC.